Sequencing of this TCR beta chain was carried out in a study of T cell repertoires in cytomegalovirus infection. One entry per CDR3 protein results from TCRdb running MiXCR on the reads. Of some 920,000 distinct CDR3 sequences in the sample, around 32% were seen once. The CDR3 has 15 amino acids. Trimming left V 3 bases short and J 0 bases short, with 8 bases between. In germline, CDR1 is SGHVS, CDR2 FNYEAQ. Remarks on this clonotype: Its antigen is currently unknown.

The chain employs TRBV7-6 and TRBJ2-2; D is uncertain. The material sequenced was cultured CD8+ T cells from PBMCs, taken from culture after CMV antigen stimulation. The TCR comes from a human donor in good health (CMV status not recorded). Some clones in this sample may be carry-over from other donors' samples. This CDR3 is CASSLEPANTGELFF. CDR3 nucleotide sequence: TGTGCCAGCAGCTTGGAGCCTGCGAACACCGGGGAGCTGTTTTTT.